Shown below are 12 T cell receptor beta chains from a single sample sequenced in a study of T cell responses to AZD1222 COVID-19 vaccine. Repertoires were generated with immunoSEQ multiplex PCR, while TCRdb's copy carries only in-frame clones and drops some. Among tens of thousands of clones listed, roughly 84% were seen once. The sequenced sample was peripheral blood, obtained on day 0 of AZD1222 vaccination. Receptors originate from an adult in good health.

The rearrangement links TRBV5-1 to TRBJ1-2, with TRBD1 identical over 7 bases. CDR1 SGHRS and CDR2 YFSETQ come from the germline V gene. The CDR3 consists of 13 residues. Trimming took 4 bases from V and 8 from J; bases not matched to a gene: 8. DNA for the CDR3: TGCGCCAGCAGCCCTAGACAGGGTCGGGGCTACACCTTC. It translates to CASSPRQGRGYTF.

The rearrangement uses TRBV11-2 and TRBJ2-3, with D perhaps assigned TRBD1 or TRBD2 (5 bases each). Germline values: CDR1 SGHAT, CDR2 FQNNGV. V was clipped by 4 bases and J by 6 bases, with 20 bases between them. CDR3 length: 16 residues. The CDR3 region has the DNA TGTGCCAGCAGCTACGTCAGGGACGCGGTTCGGGATACGCAGTATTTT. As protein: CASSYVRDAVRDTQYF.

CDR3 nucleotides: TGTGCCAGCAGCGTTCAGGGATACTCCTACAATGAGCAGTTCTTC. Its translation: CASSVQGYSYNEQFF. The chain is built from TRBV9 and TRBJ2-1; D is possibly TRBD1 (5 bases). Trimming took 2 bases from V and 0 from J, leaving 9 bases between them. Germline V lookup: CDR1 SGDLS, CDR2 YYNGEE. This CDR3 is built from 15 residues.

The DNA of the CDR3 is TGTGCCAGCTCCGGGGGTGGCTCCTACAATGAGCAGTTCTTC. It translates to CASSGGGSYNEQFF. The J gene is TRBJ2-1, the V gene TRBV19; TRBD2 is a possible D gene (6 bases). The CDR3 is 14 residues long. The V gene's germline CDR1 is LNHDA and CDR2 SQIVND (reference sequence). V was clipped by 9 bases and J by 0 bases, with 12 bases between them.

V is TRBV27 and J is TRBJ2-7; D may be TRBD1 or TRBD2 (5 bases each). Per the germline V gene, CDR1 is MNHEY and CDR2 is SMNVEV (reference sequence). Trimming removed 2 bases from V and 6 bases from J, with 11 bases in between. CDR3 length: 13 residues. DNA for the CDR3: TGTGCCAGCAGTTTAAAGGGGACGGGCGAGCAGTACTTC. Encoded protein: CASSLKGTGEQYF.

V gene TRBV28 combines with J gene TRBJ2-7, with D uncertain. Germline CDR1 MDHEN, CDR2 SYDVKM. V lost 5 bases to trimming and J lost 0 bases, with 11 bases between them. CDR3 length equals 14 residues. The CDR3 DNA is TGTGCCAGCAGTCCCCCCGACGACTCCTACGAGCAGTACTTC. It encodes CASSPPDDSYEQYF.

About this clone itself: The sample holds other DNA sequences that translate to the same CDR3. The V and J genes are TRBV19 and TRBJ1-1, with D hard to call. The CDR3 is 12 amino acids. Looked up from germline, CDR1 is LNHDA and CDR2 is SQIVND (reference sequence). Deletions cut 5 bases from V and 1 base from J, with 5 bases between. The chain's CDR3 is CASSLGNTEAFF. The CDR3 region has the DNA TGTGCCAGTAGTCTGGGGAACACTGAAGCTTTCTTT. The variable domain in full, completed from reference TRBV19 and TRBJ1-1, reads DGGITQSPKYLFRKEGQNVTLSCEQNLNHDAMYWYRQDPGQGLRLIYYSQIVNDFQKGDIAEGYSVSREKKESFPLTVTSAQKNPTAFYLCASSLGNTEAFFGQGTRLTVV.

The chain uses TRBV5-6 and TRBJ2-7; D gene unclear. The germline V gene encodes CDR1 SGHDT and CDR2 YYEEEE. V dropped 4 bases and J dropped 3 bases, with 5 bases sitting between them. There are 11 residues in the CDR3. The CDR3 sequence is CASSRVYEQYV. The DNA for the CDR3 is TGTGCCAGCAGCCGGGTCTACGAGCAGTACGTC.

V and J are TRBV18 and TRBJ2-7; D not certain. Germline lookup yields CDR1 KGHSH and CDR2 LQKENI. The CDR3 covers 16 residues. V lost 1 base, J lost 3 bases, and 16 bases lay in between. Here the CDR3 DNA reads TGTGCCAGCTCACCACGTTCCCAGCCTACTAACTACGAGCAGTACTTC. Its protein is CASSPRSQPTNYEQYF. The full variable domain, with the rest looked up from reference TRBV18 and TRBJ2-7, is NAGVMQNPRHLVRRRGQEARLRCSPMKGHSHVYWYRQLPEEGLKFMVYLQKENIIDESGMPKERFSAEFPKEGPSILRIQQVVRGDSAAYFCASSPRSQPTNYEQYFGPGTRLTVT.

The chain couples TRBV2 to TRBJ2-1, with TRBD2 matching over 9 bases. After removal of 7 bases from V and 9 bases from J, the junction contained 7 bases not matched to a gene. The CDR3 spans 13 residues. The germline CDR1 and CDR2 sequences are SNHLY and FYNNEI. The CDR3 reads CASTLGTSTEQFF. The CDR3 region has the DNA TGTGCCAGCACCCTCGGGACTAGCACTGAGCAGTTCTTC.

The table lists this clone with a count of one. The rearrangement uses TRBV5-1 and TRBJ2-5; 9 bases are shared with TRBD2. This CDR3 has 16 residues. The germline V gene has CDR1 SGHRS and CDR2 YFSETQ. V dropped 0 bases and J dropped 0; count of bases not matched to a gene: 3. The CDR3 loop reads CASSLATSGHQETQYF. In nucleotides, the CDR3 is TGCGCCAGCAGCTTGGCGACTAGCGGACACCAAGAGACCCAGTACTTC.

CDR3 sequence reads: CASSIGLELYNEQFF. The CDR3 region has the DNA TGTGCCAGCAGCATAGGATTGGAACTCTACAATGAGCAGTTCTTC. The rearrangement links TRBV27 to TRBJ2-1; no firm D call. CDR1 MNHEY and CDR2 SMNVEV come from the germline V gene (reference sequence). This CDR3 spans 15 amino acids. Trimming shortened V by 6 bases and J by 3 bases, and 15 bases separated the two germline ends.